This T cell receptor beta chain was identified during a study of T-cell memory formation after mild COVID-19. As for the study in general: Clusters were largely donor specific.

TCRdb reprocessed the 5' RACE reads with MiXCR, giving one entry per CDR3 protein. The sample shows under 110,000 distinct CDR3 sequences, over 15% of them seen only once. This CDR3 region has 15 residues. V lost 5 bases, J lost 5 bases, and 12 bases stayed unmatched. Study outcomes and limitations: Later expanders leaned toward CD4+, whereas clones contracting from day 15 to 85 were balanced CD4/CD8. Detection of some responders pre-infection suggested pre-existing cross-reactive memory T cells participated. Researchers could not confirm that second-wave clones peaking on day 37 targeted SARS-CoV-2.

As regards this clonotype: Its specificity is not known.

This chain uses TRBV12-3 or TRBV12-4 with TRBJ2-7; the match to TRBD1 covers 7 bases. The sequence was collected from an adult woman who had mild COVID-19 (a few samples of this study predate the infection). Cell type and time point are not known. Sequenced: PBMCs or a T cell subset sorted from them (not recorded which). The CDR3 is CASSPQSGTADEQYF. CDR3 nucleotides: TGTGCCAGCAGTCCACAATCCGGGACAGCAGACGAGCAGTACTTC.